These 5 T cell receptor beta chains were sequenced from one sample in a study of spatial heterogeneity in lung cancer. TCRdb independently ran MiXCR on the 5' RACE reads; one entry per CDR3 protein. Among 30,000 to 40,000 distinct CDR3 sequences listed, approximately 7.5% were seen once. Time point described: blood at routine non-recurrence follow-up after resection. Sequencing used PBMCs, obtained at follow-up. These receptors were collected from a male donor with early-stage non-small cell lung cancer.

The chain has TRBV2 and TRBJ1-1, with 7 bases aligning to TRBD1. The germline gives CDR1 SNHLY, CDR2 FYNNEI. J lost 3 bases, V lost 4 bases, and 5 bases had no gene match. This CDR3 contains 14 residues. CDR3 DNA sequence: TGTGCCAGCAGTGTACAGGGGAGGGACACTGAAGCTTTCTTT. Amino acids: CASSVQGRDTEAFF. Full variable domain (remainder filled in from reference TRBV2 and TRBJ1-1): EPEVTQTPSHQVTQMGQEVILRCVPISNHLYFYWYRQILGQKVEFLVSFYNNEISEKSEIFDDQFSVERPDGSNFTLKIRSTKLEDSAMYFCASSVQGRDTEAFFGQGTRLTVV.

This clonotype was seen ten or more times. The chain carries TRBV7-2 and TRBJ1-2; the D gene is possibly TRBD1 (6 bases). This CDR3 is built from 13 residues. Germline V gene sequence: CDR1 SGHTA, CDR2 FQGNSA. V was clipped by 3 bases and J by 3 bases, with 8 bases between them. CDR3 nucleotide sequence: TGTGCCAGCAGCTTCTACAGGGACTATGGCTACACCTTC. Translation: CASSFYRDYGYTF. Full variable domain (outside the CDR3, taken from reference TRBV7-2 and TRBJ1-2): GAGVSQSPSNKVTEKGKDVELRCDPISGHTALYWYRQSLGQGLEFLIYFQGNSAPDKSGLPSDRFSAERTGGSVSTLTIQRTQQEDSAVYLCASSFYRDYGYTFGSGTRLTVV.

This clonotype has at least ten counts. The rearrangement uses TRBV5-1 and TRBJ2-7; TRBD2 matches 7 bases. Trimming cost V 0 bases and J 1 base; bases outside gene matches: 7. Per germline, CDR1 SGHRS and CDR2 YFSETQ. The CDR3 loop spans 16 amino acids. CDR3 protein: CASSLAGAGRSYEQYF. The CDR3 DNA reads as TGCGCCAGCAGCTTGGCCGGAGCGGGGCGATCCTACGAGCAGTACTTC.

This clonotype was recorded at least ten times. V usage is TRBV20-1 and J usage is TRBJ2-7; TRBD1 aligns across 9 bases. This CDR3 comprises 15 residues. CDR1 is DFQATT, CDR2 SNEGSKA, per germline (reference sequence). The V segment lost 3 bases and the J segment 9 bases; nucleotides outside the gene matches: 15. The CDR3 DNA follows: TGCAGTGCTAGCACCGAGACAGGGGGAAGCCGGTTGCAGTACTTC. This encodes CSASTETGGSRLQYF.

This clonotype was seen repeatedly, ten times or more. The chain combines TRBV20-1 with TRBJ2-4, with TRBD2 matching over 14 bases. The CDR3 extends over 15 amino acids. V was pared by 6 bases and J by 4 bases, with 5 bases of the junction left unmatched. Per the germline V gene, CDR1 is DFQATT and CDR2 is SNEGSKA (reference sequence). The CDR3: CSAHRLAGGKNIQYF. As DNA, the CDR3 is TGCAGTGCCCACAGACTAGCGGGGGGGAAAAACATTCAGTACTTC.